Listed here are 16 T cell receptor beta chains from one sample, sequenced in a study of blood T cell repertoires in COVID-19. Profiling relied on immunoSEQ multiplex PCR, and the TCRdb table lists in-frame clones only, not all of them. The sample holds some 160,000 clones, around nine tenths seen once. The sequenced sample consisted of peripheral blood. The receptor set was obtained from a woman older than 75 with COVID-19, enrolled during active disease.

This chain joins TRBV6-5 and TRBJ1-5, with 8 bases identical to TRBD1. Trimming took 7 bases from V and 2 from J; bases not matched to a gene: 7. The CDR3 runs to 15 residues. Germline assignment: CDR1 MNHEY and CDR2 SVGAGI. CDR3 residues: CASTRADRGNQPQHF. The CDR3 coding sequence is TGTGCCAGCACCCGGGCGGACAGGGGCAATCAGCCCCAGCATTTT.

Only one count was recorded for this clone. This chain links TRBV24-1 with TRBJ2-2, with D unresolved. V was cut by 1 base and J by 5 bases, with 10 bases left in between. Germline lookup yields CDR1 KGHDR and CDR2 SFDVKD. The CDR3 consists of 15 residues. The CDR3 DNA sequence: TGTGCCACCAGTGATTTTACGGGTATAACCGGGGAGCTGTTTTTT. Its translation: CATSDFTGITGELFF.

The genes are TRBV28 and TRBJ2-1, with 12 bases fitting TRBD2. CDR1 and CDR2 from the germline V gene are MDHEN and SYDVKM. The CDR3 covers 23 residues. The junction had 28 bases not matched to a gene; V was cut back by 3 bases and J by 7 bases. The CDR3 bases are TGTGCCAGCAGTTTGGTTGAGACAGGGGTTTCGTCTAGCGGGAGGGCCCGCTGGAATGAGCAGTTCTTC. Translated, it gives CASSLVETGVSSSGRARWNEQFF.

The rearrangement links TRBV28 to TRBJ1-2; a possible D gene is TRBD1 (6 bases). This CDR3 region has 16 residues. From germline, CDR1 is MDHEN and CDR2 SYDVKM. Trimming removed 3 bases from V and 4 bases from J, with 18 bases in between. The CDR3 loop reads CASSFIDRTLGYGYTF. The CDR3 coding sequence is TGTGCCAGCAGTTTTATTGACAGGACCCTGGGCTATGGCTACACCTTC.

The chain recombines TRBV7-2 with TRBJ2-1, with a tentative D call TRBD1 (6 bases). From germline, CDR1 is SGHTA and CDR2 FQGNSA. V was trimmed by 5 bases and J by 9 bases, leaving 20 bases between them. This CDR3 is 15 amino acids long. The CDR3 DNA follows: TGTGCCAGCAGCCCAGGACAGCTCAGAACTGGTGAGCAGTTCTTC. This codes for CASSPGQLRTGEQFF.

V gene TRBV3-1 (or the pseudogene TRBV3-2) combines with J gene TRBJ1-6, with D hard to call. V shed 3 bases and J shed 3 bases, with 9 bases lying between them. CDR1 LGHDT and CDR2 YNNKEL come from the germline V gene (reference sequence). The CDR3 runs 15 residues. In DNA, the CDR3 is TGTGCCAGCAGCCACCCCCAACTCTATAATTCACCCCTCCACTTT. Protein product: CASSHPQLYNSPLHF.

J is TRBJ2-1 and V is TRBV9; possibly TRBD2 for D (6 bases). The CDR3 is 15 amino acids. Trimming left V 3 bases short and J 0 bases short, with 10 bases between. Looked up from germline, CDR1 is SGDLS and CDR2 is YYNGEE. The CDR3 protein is CASSALGGSYNEQFF. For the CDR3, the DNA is TGTGCCAGCAGCGCGTTGGGGGGCTCCTACAATGAGCAGTTCTTC.

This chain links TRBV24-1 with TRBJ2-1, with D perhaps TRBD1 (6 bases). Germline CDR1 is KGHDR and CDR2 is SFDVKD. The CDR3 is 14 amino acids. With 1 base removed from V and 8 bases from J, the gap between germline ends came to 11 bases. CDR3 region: CATSDFSGVDEQFF. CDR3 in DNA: TGTGCCACCAGTGATTTTTCAGGGGTTGATGAGCAGTTCTTC.

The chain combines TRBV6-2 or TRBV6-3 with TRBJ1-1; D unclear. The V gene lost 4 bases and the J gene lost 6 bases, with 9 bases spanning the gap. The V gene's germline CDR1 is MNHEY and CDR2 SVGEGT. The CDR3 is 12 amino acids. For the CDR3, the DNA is TGTGCCAGCAGTTCTTACAGTTCTGAAGCTTTCTTT. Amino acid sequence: CASSSYSSEAFF.

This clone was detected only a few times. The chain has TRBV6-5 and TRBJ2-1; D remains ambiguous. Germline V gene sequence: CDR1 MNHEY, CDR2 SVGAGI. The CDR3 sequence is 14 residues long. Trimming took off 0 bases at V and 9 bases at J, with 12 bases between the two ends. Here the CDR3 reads CASSYSRVATEQFF. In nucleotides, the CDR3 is TGTGCCAGCAGTTACTCCCGGGTCGCAACTGAGCAGTTCTTC.

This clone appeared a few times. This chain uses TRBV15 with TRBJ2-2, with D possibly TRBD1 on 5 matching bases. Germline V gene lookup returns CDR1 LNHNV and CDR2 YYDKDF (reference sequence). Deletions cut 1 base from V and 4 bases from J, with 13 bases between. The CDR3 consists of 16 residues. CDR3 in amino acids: CATSRVGRVGTGELFF. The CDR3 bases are TGTGCCACCAGCAGAGTGGGCAGGGTGGGCACCGGGGAGCTGTTTTTT.

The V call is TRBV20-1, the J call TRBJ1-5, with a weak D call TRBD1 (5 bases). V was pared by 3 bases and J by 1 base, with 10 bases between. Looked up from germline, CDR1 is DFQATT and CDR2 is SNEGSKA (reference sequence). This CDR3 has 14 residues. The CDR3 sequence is CSASRGTSNQPQHF. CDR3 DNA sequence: TGCAGTGCTAGTAGGGGTACGAGCAATCAGCCCCAGCATTTT.

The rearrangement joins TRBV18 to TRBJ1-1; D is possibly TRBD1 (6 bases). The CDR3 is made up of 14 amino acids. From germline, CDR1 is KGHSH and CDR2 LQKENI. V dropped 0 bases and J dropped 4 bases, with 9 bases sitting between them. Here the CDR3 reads CASSPPHRATEAFF. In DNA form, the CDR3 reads TGTGCCAGCTCACCACCGCACAGGGCCACTGAAGCTTTCTTT.

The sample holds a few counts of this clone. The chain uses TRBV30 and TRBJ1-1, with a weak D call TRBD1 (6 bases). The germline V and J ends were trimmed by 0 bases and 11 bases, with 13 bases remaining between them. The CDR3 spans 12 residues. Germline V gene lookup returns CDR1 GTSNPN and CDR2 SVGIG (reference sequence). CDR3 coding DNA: TGTGCCTGGAGTGTATCTCACAGGGCCGCTTTCTTT. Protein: CAWSVSHRAAFF.

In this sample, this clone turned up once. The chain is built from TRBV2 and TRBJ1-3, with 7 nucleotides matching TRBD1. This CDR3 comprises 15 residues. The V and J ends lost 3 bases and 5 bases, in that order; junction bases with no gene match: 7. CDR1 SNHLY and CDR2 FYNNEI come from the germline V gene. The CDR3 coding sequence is TGTGCCAGCAGTGAGGATACAGGGGCGAGAAACACCATATATTTT. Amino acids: CASSEDTGARNTIYF. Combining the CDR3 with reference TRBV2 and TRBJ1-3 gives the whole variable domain EPEVTQTPSHQVTQMGQEVILRCVPISNHLYFYWYRQILGQKVEFLVSFYNNEISEKSEIFDDQFSVERPDGSNFTLKIRSTKLEDSAMYFCASSEDTGARNTIYFGEGSWLTVV.

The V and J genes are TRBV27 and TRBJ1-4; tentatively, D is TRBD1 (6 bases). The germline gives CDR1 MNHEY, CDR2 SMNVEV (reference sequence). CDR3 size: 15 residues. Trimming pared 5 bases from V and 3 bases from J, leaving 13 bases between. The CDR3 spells CASSVQGIANEKLFF. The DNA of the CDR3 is TGTGCCAGCAGTGTTCAGGGGATCGCTAATGAAAAACTGTTTTTT.